The T cell receptor (beta chain) described here comes from a study of cytomegalovirus exposure and HLA in healthy donors. Findings and limits, study-wide: A previous analysis found most TCR beta V segments productive roughly 87% or roughly 30% of the time.

V was clipped by 6 bases and J by 6 bases, with 11 bases between them. Germline V lookup: CDR1 MNHNS, CDR2 SASEGT. The CDR3 length is 12 residues. A note on this clone: Its specificity is unknown.

60 Vbeta and 13 Jbeta primers were used in PCR. TCRdb's copy holds only in-frame clones and misses some; the assay was immunoSEQ multiplex PCR. Of under 300,000 clones detected, around two thirds appear once; the ten largest clones hold 2% to 2.5%. The TCR originated in a female donor in good health and CMV-seronegative. The sample was PBMCs. The chain has TRBV6-1 and TRBJ1-2; TRBD1 is a possible D gene (5 bases). This CDR3 is CASSPQGNGYTF. The CDR3 nucleotides are TGTGCCAGCAGCCCGCAGGGAAATGGCTACACCTTC.